These 3 T cell receptor beta chains originate from one sample sequenced in a study of tumor-infiltrating lymphocytes in primary liver carcinoma. The input was approximately 500 ng total RNA; TCR beta cDNA was made from it with a constant-region primer. Researchers made the TCR beta libraries by running three nested multiplex PCR rounds with slightly modified ARM-PCR. The study ran its first two PCR rounds for approximately 10 cycles each, using TRBV1-TRBV30 forward primers and a C-beta reverse primer. TCRdb reanalysed the multiplex PCR reads using MiXCR and keeps one entry per CDR3 protein. The table lists 300,000 to 350,000 distinct CDR3 sequences, around 60% of them singletons. Unsorted whole blood supplied the blood RNA, and germline DNA was isolated too. Sample: peripheral blood. The source of these receptors is a man aged 35-49 years with primary liver carcinoma and hepatitis B virus infection.

Notes on this clonotype: A much larger clonotype is one base distant, so this may be a read error. The chain couples TRBV12-3 or TRBV12-4 to TRBJ2-7, with a possible D match to TRBD2 (7 bases). The J call may not be correct, given that the DNA end is closer to TRBJ2-1. This CDR3 is 14 amino acids long. The CDR3 loop reads CASSSYRGANEQFF. The DNA of the CDR3 is TGTGCCAGCAGTTCATACCGGGGGGCCAATGAGCAGTTCTTC.

The chain combines TRBV11-2 with TRBJ2-5, with 8 bases lining up with TRBD2. The V segment lost 5 bases and the J segment 4 bases; nucleotides outside the gene matches: 24. The CDR3 extends over 20 amino acids. In germline, CDR1 is SGHAT, CDR2 FQNNGV. CDR3 protein: CASSLSGMLSIGRVIETQYF. DNA of the CDR3: TGTGCCAGCAGCCTATCTGGGATGTTATCTATCGGGAGGGTCATAGAGACCCAGTACTTC.

The chain links TRBV12-3 or TRBV12-4 to TRBJ1-1; D is undetermined. There are 14 residues in the CDR3. V was clipped by 1 base and J by 6 bases, with 12 bases between them. In nucleotides, the CDR3 is TGTGCCAGCAGTTTAGGGTACAATATACCTGAAGCTTTCTTT. The encoded protein is CASSLGYNIPEAFF.